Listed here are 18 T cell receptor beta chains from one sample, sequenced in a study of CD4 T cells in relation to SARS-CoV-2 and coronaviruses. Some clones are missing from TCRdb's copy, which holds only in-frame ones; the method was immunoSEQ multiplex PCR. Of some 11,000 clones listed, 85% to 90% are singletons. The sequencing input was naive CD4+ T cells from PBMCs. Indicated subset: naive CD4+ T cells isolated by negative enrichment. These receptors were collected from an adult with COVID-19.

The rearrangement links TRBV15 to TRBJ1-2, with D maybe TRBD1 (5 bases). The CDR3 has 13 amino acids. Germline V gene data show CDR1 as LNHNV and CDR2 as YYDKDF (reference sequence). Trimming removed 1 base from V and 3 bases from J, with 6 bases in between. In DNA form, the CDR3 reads TGTGCCACCAGCAGAGGAGGGGACTATGGCTACACCTTC. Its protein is CATSRGGDYGYTF.

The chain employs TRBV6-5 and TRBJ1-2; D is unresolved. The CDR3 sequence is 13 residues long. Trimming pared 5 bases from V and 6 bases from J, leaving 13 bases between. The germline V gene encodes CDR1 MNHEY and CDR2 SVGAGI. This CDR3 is CASSLRGENGYTF. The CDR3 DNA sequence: TGTGCCAGCAGTCTTCGAGGAGAGAATGGCTACACCTTC.

In DNA, the CDR3 is TGTGCCAGCTGGCCCGGGACAGGGGGACCCAGTCAGCCCCAGCATTTT. Translation gives CASWPGTGGPSQPQHF. The chain links TRBV28 to TRBJ1-5, with 11 nucleotides matching TRBD1. CDR1 and CDR2 from the germline V gene are MDHEN and SYDVKM. This CDR3 is 16 amino acids long. Unmatched junction bases numbered 12, after V lost 8 bases and J lost 6 bases.

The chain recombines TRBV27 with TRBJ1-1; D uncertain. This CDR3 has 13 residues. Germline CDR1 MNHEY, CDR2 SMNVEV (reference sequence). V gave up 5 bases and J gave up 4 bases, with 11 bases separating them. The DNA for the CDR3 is TGTGCCAGCAGTCCTAGGACTAGCACTGAAGCTTTCTTT. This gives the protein CASSPRTSTEAFF.

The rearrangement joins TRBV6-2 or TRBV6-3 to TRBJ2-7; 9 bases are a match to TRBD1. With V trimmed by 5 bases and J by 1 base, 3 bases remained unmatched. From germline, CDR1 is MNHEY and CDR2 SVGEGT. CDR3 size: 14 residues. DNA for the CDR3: TGTGCCAGCAGTCCAGGACAGGGGTCCTACGAGCAGTACTTC. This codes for CASSPGQGSYEQYF.

Written as DNA, the CDR3 is TGTGCCAGCAGCCTCAGGGGGGATGGGATCTACGAGCAGTACTTC. This translates into CASSLRGDGIYEQYF. J is TRBJ2-7 and V is TRBV9; tentatively, D is TRBD1 (7 bases). Germline V gene lookup returns CDR1 SGDLS and CDR2 YYNGEE. CDR3 length: 15 residues. Trimming took off 4 bases at V and 3 bases at J, with 17 bases between the two ends. The full variable domain, with the rest looked up from reference TRBV9 and TRBJ2-7, is DSGVTQTPKHLITATGQRVTLRCSPRSGDLSVYWYQQSLDQGLQFLIQYYNGEERAKGNILERFSAQQFPDLHSELNLSSLELGDSALYFCASSLRGDGIYEQYFGPGTRLTVT.

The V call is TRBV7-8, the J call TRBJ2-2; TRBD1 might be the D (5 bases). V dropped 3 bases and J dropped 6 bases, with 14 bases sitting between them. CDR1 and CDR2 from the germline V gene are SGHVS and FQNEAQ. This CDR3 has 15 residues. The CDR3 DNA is TGTGCCAGCAGCTTGTCAGGGTCATTGGCCGGGGAGCTGTTTTTT. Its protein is CASSLSGSLAGELFF. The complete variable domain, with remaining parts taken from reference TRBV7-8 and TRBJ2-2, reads GAGVSQSPRYKVAKRGQDVALRCDPISGHVSLFWYQQALGQGPEFLTYFQNEAQLDKSGLPSDRFFAERPEGSVSTLKIQRTQQEDSAVYLCASSLSGSLAGELFFGEGSRLTVL.

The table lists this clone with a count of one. The CDR3 DNA reads TGTGCCAGCAGCTTGGTTTACAGACAAGAGACCCAGTACTTC. Amino acid sequence: CASSLVYRQETQYF. The chain combines TRBV5-6 with TRBJ2-5; D gene unclear. The CDR3 is 14 residues long. With 0 bases removed from V and 2 bases from J, the gap between germline ends came to 8 bases. CDR1 and CDR2 (germline): SGHDT, YYEEEE.

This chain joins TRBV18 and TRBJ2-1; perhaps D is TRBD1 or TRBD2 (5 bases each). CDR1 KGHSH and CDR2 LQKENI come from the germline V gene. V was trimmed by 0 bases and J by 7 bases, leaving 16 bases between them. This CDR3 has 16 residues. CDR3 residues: CASSPPGTGNRNEQFF. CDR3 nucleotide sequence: TGTGCCAGCTCACCACCTGGGACGGGGAACAGGAATGAGCAGTTCTTC.

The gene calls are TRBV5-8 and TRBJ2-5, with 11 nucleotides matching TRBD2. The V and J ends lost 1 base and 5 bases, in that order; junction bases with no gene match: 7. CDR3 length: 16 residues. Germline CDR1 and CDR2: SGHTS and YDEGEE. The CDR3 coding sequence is TGTGCCAGCAGCTTGATACTAGCGGGGGCTCGGGAGACCCAGTACTTC. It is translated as CASSLILAGARETQYF.

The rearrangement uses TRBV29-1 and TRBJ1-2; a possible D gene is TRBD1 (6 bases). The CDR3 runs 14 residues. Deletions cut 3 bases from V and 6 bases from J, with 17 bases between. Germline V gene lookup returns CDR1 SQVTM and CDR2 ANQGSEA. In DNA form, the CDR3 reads TGCAGCGTTGACAGGGCAGGGGAAATTAATGGCTACACCTTC. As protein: CSVDRAGEINGYTF.

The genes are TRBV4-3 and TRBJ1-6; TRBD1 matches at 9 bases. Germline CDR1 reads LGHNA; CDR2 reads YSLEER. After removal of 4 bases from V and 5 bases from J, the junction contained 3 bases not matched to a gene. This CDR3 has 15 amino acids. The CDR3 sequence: CASSLTGGDNSPLHF. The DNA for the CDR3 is TGCGCCAGCAGCCTGACAGGGGGTGATAATTCACCCCTCCACTTT.

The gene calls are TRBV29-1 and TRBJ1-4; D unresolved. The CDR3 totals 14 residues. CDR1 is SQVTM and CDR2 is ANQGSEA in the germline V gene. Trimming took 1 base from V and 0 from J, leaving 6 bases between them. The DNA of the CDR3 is TGCAGCGTTGAAGGGGCGTCAACTAATGAAAAACTGTTTTTT. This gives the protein CSVEGASTNEKLFF.

This chain's CDR3 is CSASWADGGYTF. The CDR3 bases are TGCAGTGCTAGTTGGGCCGATGGAGGCTACACCTTC. The chain recombines TRBV20-1 with TRBJ1-2; D not certain. Trimming took off 3 bases at V and 8 bases at J, with 13 bases between the two ends. This CDR3 comprises 12 residues. CDR1 DFQATT and CDR2 SNEGSKA come from the germline V gene (reference sequence).

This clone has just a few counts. The CDR3, as DNA: TGTGCCAGCAGCTTGGCTACCTATGGCTACACCTTC. As protein: CASSLATYGYTF. The genes are TRBV5-5 and TRBJ1-2; D not resolved. CDR1 is SGHKS, CDR2 YYEKEE, per germline (reference sequence). The CDR3 covers 12 residues. V lost 0 bases, J lost 4 bases, and 4 bases lay in between.

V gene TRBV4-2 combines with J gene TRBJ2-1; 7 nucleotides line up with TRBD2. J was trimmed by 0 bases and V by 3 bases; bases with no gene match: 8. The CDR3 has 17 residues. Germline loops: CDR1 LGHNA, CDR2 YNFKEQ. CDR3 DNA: TGTGCCAGCAGCCAGCGTAGCGGGTGGAGCTCCTACAATGAGCAGTTCTTC. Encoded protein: CASSQRSGWSSYNEQFF.

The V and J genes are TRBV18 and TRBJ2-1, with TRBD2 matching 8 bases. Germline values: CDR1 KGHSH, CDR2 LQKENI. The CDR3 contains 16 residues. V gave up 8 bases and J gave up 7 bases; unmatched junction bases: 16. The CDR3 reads CASEQLAGGPRNEQFF. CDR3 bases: TGTGCCAGCGAACAATTGGCGGGAGGACCTAGGAATGAGCAGTTCTTC.

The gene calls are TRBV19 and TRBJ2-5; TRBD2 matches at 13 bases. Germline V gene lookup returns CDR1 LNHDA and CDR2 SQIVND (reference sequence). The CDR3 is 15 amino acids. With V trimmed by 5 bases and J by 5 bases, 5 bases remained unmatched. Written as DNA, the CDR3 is TGTGCCAGTAGTCGGACTAGCGGGGGTTGGGAGACCCAGTACTTC. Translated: CASSRTSGGWETQYF.